Listed below are T cell receptor beta chains from one sample, sequenced in a study of shared clonotypes between healthy human individuals. Repertoires were generated with immunoSEQ multiplex PCR, while TCRdb's copy carries only in-frame clones and drops some. Of roughly 2.1 million clones listed, approximately 94% were seen once; the top ten hold about 1.8%. Sequencing input: naive CD8+ T cells from PBMCs. These receptor sequences come from a young man in good health. Some clones in this sample may be carry-over from other donors' samples. The CDR3 runs from the conserved cysteine through the conserved F or W. Fields, in order: CDR3 DNA, CDR3 protein, J gene, D gene, clone size, V gene. The D gene is left open where the match is weak. Clone size is shown for a subset of rows, as once, few, many or a class of expanded clone.

cdr3_nt: TGTGCCAGCAGCCAAGATCACGGGGAGGGAGTGAACACTGAAGCTTTCTTT
cdr3_aa: CASSQDHGEGVNTEAFF
j_call: TRBJ1-1
d_call: NA
clone_size: once
v_call: TRBV14

cdr3_nt: TGTGCCAGCAGCACCGGGACTATTCTGACACAAGAGACCCAGTACTTC
cdr3_aa: CASSTGTILTQETQYF
j_call: TRBJ2-5
d_call: TRBD2
clone_size: NA
v_call: TRBV2

cdr3_nt: TGTGCCAGTAGGTTGGGACAGGGGCTTTGGGAGACCCAGTACTTC
cdr3_aa: CASRLGQGLWETQYF
j_call: TRBJ2-5
d_call: TRBD1
clone_size: NA
v_call: TRBV19

cdr3_nt: TGTGCCAGCAGTTTAATGGGCCATGAAGCTTTCTTT
cdr3_aa: CASSLMGHEAFF
j_call: TRBJ1-1
d_call: NA
clone_size: NA
v_call: TRBV28

cdr3_nt: TGTGCCAGCAGCTTGGGTTCGTCGGGGAGCGCCTACGAGCAGTACTTC
cdr3_aa: CASSLGSSGSAYEQYF
j_call: TRBJ2-7
d_call: NA
clone_size: once
v_call: TRBV5-5

cdr3_nt: TGTGCCAGCAGTTTTCTCGTCGGCGGGAACACAGATACGCAGTATTTT
cdr3_aa: CASSFLVGGNTDTQYF
j_call: TRBJ2-3
d_call: NA
clone_size: NA
v_call: TRBV27

cdr3_nt: TGCGCCAGCAGTGAGTCGACGTCGGACAGTAACAATGAGCAGTTCTTC
cdr3_aa: CASSESTSDSNNEQFF
j_call: TRBJ2-1
d_call: NA
clone_size: NA
v_call: TRBV10-2

cdr3_nt: TGTGCCAGCAGCCCTGGACTAGCGGGGGTTGAGCAGTTCTTC
cdr3_aa: CASSPGLAGVEQFF
j_call: TRBJ2-1
d_call: TRBD2
clone_size: NA
v_call: TRBV5-6

cdr3_nt: TGTGCCAGCAGCTTAACAGGCGCACCAAGTAAAGAGACCCAGTACTTC
cdr3_aa: CASSLTGAPSKETQYF
j_call: TRBJ2-5
d_call: NA
clone_size: NA
v_call: TRBV7-9

cdr3_nt: TGTGCCAGCAGTCACGGACAGTCCGGGGCCAACGTCCTGACTTTC
cdr3_aa: CASSHGQSGANVLTF
j_call: TRBJ2-6
d_call: NA
clone_size: NA
v_call: TRBV28

cdr3_nt: TGTGCCAGCAAGGGCAGGGAAGTGGCTGAAGCTTTCTTT
cdr3_aa: CASKGREVAEAFF
j_call: TRBJ1-1
d_call: NA
clone_size: NA
v_call: TRBV2

cdr3_nt: TGTGCCAGCAGCGTGGGGGCTAGCGGGTACGAGCAGTACTTC
cdr3_aa: CASSVGASGYEQYF
j_call: TRBJ2-7
d_call: TRBD2
clone_size: NA
v_call: TRBV5-6

cdr3_nt: TGTGCCAGCAGCTTAGCGGACAGCCAAAGGGCTTTCTTT
cdr3_aa: CASSLADSQRAFF
j_call: TRBJ1-1
d_call: NA
clone_size: NA
v_call: TRBV13

cdr3_nt: TGTGCCAGCAGCGGGACAGGGGAAAACTACGAGCAGTACTTC
cdr3_aa: CASSGTGENYEQYF
j_call: TRBJ2-7
d_call: TRBD1
clone_size: NA
v_call: TRBV9

cdr3_nt: TGTGCCATCAGTGATAATGCGGGAGGTGCTCAAGAGACCCAGTACTTC
cdr3_aa: CAISDNAGGAQETQYF
j_call: TRBJ2-5
d_call: TRBD2
clone_size: NA
v_call: TRBV10-3

cdr3_nt: TGTGCCAGCAGCCAAGCGACAGGGTTCCAAGAGACCCAGTACTTC
cdr3_aa: CASSQATGFQETQYF
j_call: TRBJ2-5
d_call: TRBD1
clone_size: NA
v_call: TRBV4-2

cdr3_nt: TGTGCCTGGACCACCCTGGGTCCAGCGGGAGGGAACAATGAGCAGTTCTTC
cdr3_aa: CAWTTLGPAGGNNEQFF
j_call: TRBJ2-1
d_call: TRBD2
clone_size: NA
v_call: TRBV30

cdr3_nt: TGTGCCAGCAGACAGGGTTACGAGCAGTACTTC
cdr3_aa: CASRQGYEQYF
j_call: TRBJ2-7
d_call: NA
clone_size: few
v_call: TRBV11-2

cdr3_nt: TGCGCCAGCAGCCAAGATGAACGGGTGGCGGGCACAGATACGCAGTATTTT
cdr3_aa: CASSQDERVAGTDTQYF
j_call: TRBJ2-3
d_call: NA
clone_size: once
v_call: TRBV4-3

cdr3_nt: TGTGCCAGCTCACCACCGCGATCTTACGAGCAGTACTTC
cdr3_aa: CASSPPRSYEQYF
j_call: TRBJ2-7
d_call: NA
clone_size: NA
v_call: TRBV18

cdr3_nt: TGCAGCGTTGTGATCTCAGGGGGCTACGAGCAGTACTTC
cdr3_aa: CSVVISGGYEQYF
j_call: TRBJ2-7
d_call: TRBD1
clone_size: once
v_call: TRBV29-1

cdr3_nt: TGTGCCAGCAGCGTCGGGATAGGCGGTAATGAAAAACTGTTTTTT
cdr3_aa: CASSVGIGGNEKLFF
j_call: TRBJ1-4
d_call: NA
clone_size: few
v_call: TRBV7-2

cdr3_nt: TGCGCCAGCAGCCAGCCGGGACAGGGTGATGAAAAACTGTTTTTT
cdr3_aa: CASSQPGQGDEKLFF
j_call: TRBJ1-4
d_call: TRBD1
clone_size: NA
v_call: TRBV4-1

cdr3_nt: TGTGCCAGCAGAGGGGGGACTGAAGCTTTCTTT
cdr3_aa: CASRGGTEAFF
j_call: TRBJ1-1
d_call: NA
clone_size: NA
v_call: TRBV6-5

cdr3_nt: TGTGCCAGCAGTTACTCTCGGGATAGCAATCAGCCCCAGCATTTT
cdr3_aa: CASSYSRDSNQPQHF
j_call: TRBJ1-5
d_call: NA
clone_size: NA
v_call: TRBV6-6

cdr3_nt: TGTGCCAGTAGTGGTCTAGCGGGACACGAGCAGTACTTC
cdr3_aa: CASSGLAGHEQYF
j_call: TRBJ2-7
d_call: TRBD2
clone_size: NA
v_call: TRBV19

cdr3_nt: TGTGCCAGCAGTTTAGGGGCAGTAAATCAGCCCCAGCATTTT
cdr3_aa: CASSLGAVNQPQHF
j_call: TRBJ1-5
d_call: NA
clone_size: NA
v_call: TRBV27

cdr3_nt: TGTGCCAGCACCCTTTCGGAGGGATACGAGCAGTACTTC
cdr3_aa: CASTLSEGYEQYF
j_call: TRBJ2-7
d_call: NA
clone_size: NA
v_call: TRBV28

cdr3_nt: TGTGCCAGCAGCTTAGACCCTGGGACCACTGAAGCTTTCTTT
cdr3_aa: CASSLDPGTTEAFF
j_call: TRBJ1-1
d_call: NA
clone_size: few
v_call: TRBV7-6

cdr3_nt: TGCGCCAGCAGTGAGTCCGGCGGGAGGGAAGGCGAGCAGTACTTC
cdr3_aa: CASSESGGREGEQYF
j_call: TRBJ2-7
d_call: TRBD2
clone_size: NA
v_call: TRBV10-2

cdr3_nt: TGTGCCAGCAGCTCGCCGACAGCCTCTAACGAGCAGTACTTC
cdr3_aa: CASSSPTASNEQYF
j_call: TRBJ2-7
d_call: NA
clone_size: NA
v_call: TRBV7-9

cdr3_nt: TGTGCCAGCAGCCCCGACCCCGATTGGCGGGAGAGCACAGATACGCAGTATTTT
cdr3_aa: CASSPDPDWRESTDTQYF
j_call: TRBJ2-3
d_call: TRBD2
clone_size: NA
v_call: TRBV5-4

cdr3_nt: TGTGCCAGCAGCTTGGGGACCGGGGAGCTGTTTTTT
cdr3_aa: CASSLGTGELFF
j_call: TRBJ2-2
d_call: NA
clone_size: NA
v_call: TRBV7-2

cdr3_nt: TGTGCCAGCGGACAGGGGGAGACCCAGTACTTC
cdr3_aa: CASGQGETQYF
j_call: TRBJ2-5
d_call: TRBD1
clone_size: NA
v_call: TRBV7-3

cdr3_nt: TGTGCCAGCAGCTTCGGGACTGCTCCAGACACCATATATTTT
cdr3_aa: CASSFGTAPDTIYF
j_call: TRBJ1-3
d_call: NA
clone_size: NA
v_call: TRBV11-2

cdr3_nt: TGTGCCAGCAGTTTAGGGGGCGGTGGCTACACCTTC
cdr3_aa: CASSLGGGGYTF
j_call: TRBJ1-2
d_call: NA
clone_size: NA
v_call: TRBV27

cdr3_nt: TGTGCCAGCACCACAGGAGAAGACGAGCAGTACTTC
cdr3_aa: CASTTGEDEQYF
j_call: TRBJ2-7
d_call: NA
clone_size: NA
v_call: TRBV6-6

cdr3_nt: TGTGCCAGCAGCTTAGAGTATGCGGGAGGCTACCCCCAAGAGACCCAGTACTTC
cdr3_aa: CASSLEYAGGYPQETQYF
j_call: TRBJ2-5
d_call: TRBD2
clone_size: NA
v_call: TRBV7-8

cdr3_nt: TGTGCCAGCAGTTTATCGGCGGGGGGCGTGACTGAAGCTTTCTTT
cdr3_aa: CASSLSAGGVTEAFF
j_call: TRBJ1-1
d_call: NA
clone_size: NA
v_call: TRBV27

cdr3_nt: TGCGCCAGCAGCCAAGATTCCGGGGTGTATAGCAATCAGCCCCAGCATTTT
cdr3_aa: CASSQDSGVYSNQPQHF
j_call: TRBJ1-5
d_call: NA
clone_size: NA
v_call: TRBV4-1

cdr3_nt: TGTGCCAGCAGTTTACGACGGGCAGCTTATGGCTACACCTTC
cdr3_aa: CASSLRRAAYGYTF
j_call: TRBJ1-2
d_call: NA
clone_size: NA
v_call: TRBV28